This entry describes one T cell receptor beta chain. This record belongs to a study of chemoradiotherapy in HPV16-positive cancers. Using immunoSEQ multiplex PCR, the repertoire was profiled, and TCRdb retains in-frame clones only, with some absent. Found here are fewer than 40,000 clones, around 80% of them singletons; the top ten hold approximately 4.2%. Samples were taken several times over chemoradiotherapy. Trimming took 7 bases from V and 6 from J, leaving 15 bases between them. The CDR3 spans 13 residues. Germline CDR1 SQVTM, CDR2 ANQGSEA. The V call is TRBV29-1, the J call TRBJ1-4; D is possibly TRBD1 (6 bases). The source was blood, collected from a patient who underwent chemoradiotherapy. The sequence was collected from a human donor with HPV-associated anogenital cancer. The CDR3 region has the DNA TGCAGCGCCGGGGACATCGGTGATGAAAAACTGTTTTTT. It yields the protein CSAGDIGDEKLFF. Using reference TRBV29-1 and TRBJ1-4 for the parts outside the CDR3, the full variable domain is SAVISQKPSRDICQRGTSLTIQCQVDSQVTMMFWYRQQPGQSLTLIATANQGSEATYESGFVIDKFPISRPNLTFSTLTVSNMSPEDSSIYLCSAGDIGDEKLFFGSGTQLSVL.